Listed below are T cell receptor beta chains from one sample, sequenced in a study of cytomegalovirus exposure and HLA in healthy donors. TCRdb's table, derived via immunoSEQ multiplex PCR, lists solely in-frame clones and lacks some. This table has more than 130,000 clones, about 70% appearing once. The sample consisted of PBMCs. Receptors were obtained from a man between 18 and 29 years old in good health and CMV-seronegative. The CDR3 runs from the conserved cysteine through the conserved F or W. The D gene is left open where the match is weak.

d_gene	v_gene	CDR3aa
TRBD1	TRBV19	CASSLTGVENTIYF
TRBD2	TRBV27	CASSFTGGYEQYF
.	TRBV18	CASSLDYNQPQHF
.	TRBV30	CAWSRPPQGKPYEQYF
.	TRBV27	CASRASGLSTNEKLFF
.	TRBV5-6	CASSYKSGRKETQYF
TRBD2	TRBV2	CASRAREGRRDETQYF
.	TRBV25-1	CASSEPGGNTIYF
TRBD1	TRBV6-4	CASAAEGAGGGYTF
TRBD1	TRBV10-3	CAISPQGAQETQYF
TRBD2	TRBV6-6	CASSYREGETQYF
.	TRBV14	CASSLGQLGTGQSPLHF
.	TRBV10-1	CASSESTPGEQYF
.	TRBV2	CASREGTGTNTGELFF
TRBD1	TRBV25-1	CASSGQGHNEQFF
.	TRBV2	CASNIQGSPTQPQHF
TRBD2	TRBV13	CASSLQREGLYNEQFF
.	TRBV9	CASSPYSTDTQYF
TRBD1	TRBV5-4	CASSLEGQGEETQYF
TRBD2	TRBV2	CASSEVTSGDNEQFF
TRBD2	TRBV27	CASSLAGLAGSGGDTQYF
.	TRBV27	CASSLMGANTEAFF
.	TRBV13	CASSLGPKSNTIYF
TRBD2	TRBV5-8	CASSTRLAGGSGELFF
.	TRBV7-3	CASSPRHGERIYEQYF
TRBD1	TRBV15	CATSRETGGAGNEQFF
.	TRBV19	CASSISPGENQPQHF
.	TRBV18	CASSPLANEKLFF
.	TRBV15	CATSSYGGSYGYTF
.	TRBV30	CAWSVSIYGYTF
TRBD1	TRBV7-9	CASSLEATGSGELFF
.	TRBV19	CASRGDKHSNQPQHF
TRBD1	TRBV19	CASSPGQGQTQYF
TRBD2	TRBV10-1	CASSGLGTSGGYEQFF
TRBD2	TRBV19	CASSRGGTPYEQYF
.	TRBV6-1	CASSEEGGGHYGYTF
.	TRBV14	CASSQREPTNYGYTF